The T cell receptor beta chain described here comes from a study of identical twins. V was trimmed by 6 bases and J by 3 bases, leaving 26 bases between them. CDR3 length: 18 residues. With respect to this clonotype: What it recognizes is unknown.

TCRdb reprocessed the 5' RACE reads with MiXCR, giving one entry per CDR3 protein. The repertoire holds about 340,000 distinct CDR3 sequences, with 7% to 9.5% as singletons. Everyone who gave samples was a healthy Caucasian. Findings and limits, study-wide: Memory repertoires showed no such pattern, whereas abundant cord blood beta clonotypes carried fewer insertions. Out-of-frame TCR alpha sharing in monozygotic twins exceeded recombination model predictions. Analyses of zero insertions could be partly confounded by invariant MAIT and iNKT cells.

The specimen was naive T cells sorted from blood. This sequence originates from a woman in her forties or fifties in good health. The chain carries TRBV12-3 or TRBV12-4 and TRBJ1-2; tentatively, D is TRBD1 (6 bases). As DNA, the CDR3 is TGTGCCAGCAGCCTCCTCCGGGACACTGGGCCAAACTACTATGGCTACACCTTC. Its translation is CASSLLRDTGPNYYGYTF.